This TCR beta chain emerged from a study of blood T cell repertoires in COVID-19. Study-level information: The analysed material was cDNA or gDNA that came from T cells, B-cell-depleted T cells, or PBMCs.

Clones were sequenced by immunoSEQ multiplex PCR, and TCRdb holds only the in-frame ones, with some missing. The sample includes almost 85,000 clones, 80% to 90% seen only once; the top ten take roughly 36%. In its sample, this clone was seen a few times. The CDR3 is 14 amino acids. CDR1 LNHNV and CDR2 YYDKDF come from the germline V gene (reference sequence). V was pared by 1 base and J by 5 bases, with 9 bases between. The chain employs TRBV15 and TRBJ2-4; the D gene is possibly TRBD2 (6 bases). The TCR was taken from a man aged 80 or over with active or convalescent COVID-19. Sequenced: peripheral blood. CDR3 region: CATSRGASENIQYF. CDR3 bases: TGTGCCACCAGCAGAGGGGCTAGCGAAAACATTCAGTACTTC.